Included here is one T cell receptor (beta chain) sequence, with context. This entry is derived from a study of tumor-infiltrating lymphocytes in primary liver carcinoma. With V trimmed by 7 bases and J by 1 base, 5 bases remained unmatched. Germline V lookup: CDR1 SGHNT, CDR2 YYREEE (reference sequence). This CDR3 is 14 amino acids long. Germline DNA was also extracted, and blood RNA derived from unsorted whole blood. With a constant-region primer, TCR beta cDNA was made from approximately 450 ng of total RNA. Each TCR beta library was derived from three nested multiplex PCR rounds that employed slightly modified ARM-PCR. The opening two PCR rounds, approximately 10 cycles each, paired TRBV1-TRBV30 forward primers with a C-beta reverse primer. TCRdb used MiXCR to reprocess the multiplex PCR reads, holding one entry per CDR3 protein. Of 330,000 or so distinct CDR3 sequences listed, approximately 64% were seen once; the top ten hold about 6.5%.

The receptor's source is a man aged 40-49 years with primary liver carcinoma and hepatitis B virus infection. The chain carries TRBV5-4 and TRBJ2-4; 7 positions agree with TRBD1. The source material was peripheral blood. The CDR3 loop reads CASGSGQAKNIQYF. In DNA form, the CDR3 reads TGTGCCAGCGGCTCGGGACAGGCCAAAAACATTCAGTACTTC.